These T cell receptor beta chains were read from a single sample in a study of early T cells in non-severe SARS-CoV-2 infection. TCRdb reprocessed the 5' RACE reads with MiXCR, giving one entry per CDR3 protein. The sample records 65,000 to 75,000 distinct CDR3 sequences, 9.5% to 13% being singletons. Sequencing was carried out using whole blood. These receptors were collected from an adult who was a healthcare worker with PCR-confirmed SARS-CoV-2 infection or an uninfected control (not recorded which). Both conserved end residues are part of each CDR3. Fields, in order: V gene, J gene, clone size, CDR3 protein. Clone size appears in some rows only: once, few, many, or a class for an expanded clone.

v_call: TRBV29-1
j_call: TRBJ2-5
clone_size: few
cdr3_aa: CSVEEAGGIQETQYF

v_call: TRBV19
j_call: TRBJ1-6
clone_size: many
cdr3_aa: CASRAGSSPLHF

v_call: TRBV19
j_call: TRBJ2-7
clone_size: many
cdr3_aa: CATMAGSEQYF

v_call: TRBV6-2/TRBV6-3
j_call: TRBJ2-5
clone_size: few
cdr3_aa: CASSYSGTSGIGETQYF

v_call: TRBV27
j_call: TRBJ2-3
clone_size: many
cdr3_aa: CASSFSGRAADTQYF

v_call: TRBV7-9
j_call: TRBJ2-7
clone_size: -
cdr3_aa: CASSGGIYEQYF

v_call: TRBV7-6
j_call: TRBJ2-2
clone_size: many
cdr3_aa: CASGRGSNTGELFF

v_call: TRBV11-2
j_call: TRBJ2-1
clone_size: many
cdr3_aa: CASSLVRGSSYNEQFF

v_call: TRBV24-1
j_call: TRBJ2-2
clone_size: few
cdr3_aa: CATSDSTGGNTGELFF

v_call: TRBV27
j_call: TRBJ2-1
clone_size: many
cdr3_aa: CASSMLGLYNEQFF

v_call: TRBV12-3/TRBV12-4
j_call: TRBJ1-6
clone_size: many
cdr3_aa: CASSLGQANSPLHF

v_call: TRBV20-1
j_call: TRBJ2-3
clone_size: many
cdr3_aa: CSARDPTSGRPDTQYF

v_call: TRBV12-3/TRBV12-4
j_call: TRBJ1-3
clone_size: many
cdr3_aa: CASSLSGAHGNTIYF

v_call: TRBV29-1
j_call: TRBJ1-1
clone_size: few
cdr3_aa: CSVVSRTRATEAFF

v_call: TRBV20-1
j_call: TRBJ2-7
clone_size: few
cdr3_aa: CSAFLAGRNTYEQYF

v_call: TRBV5-1
j_call: TRBJ2-7
clone_size: many
cdr3_aa: CASSSIPGTMSSYEQYF

v_call: TRBV2
j_call: TRBJ1-5
clone_size: few
cdr3_aa: CASSVLAYSNQPQHF